Sequencing of this T cell receptor beta chain was carried out in a study of CD8+CD57+ T cells in acquired aplastic anemia. Study-wide background: DNA recovered from sorted CD4+ and CD8+ cells had a mean of roughly 3 ug.

General study results and limits: The number of CD8+ CDR3 sequences shared by patients and controls was about 27.

Turning to this clonotype: Its antigen is unknown. The junction does not match germline at one end; this may be a read error.

The template used for profiling TCR beta VDJ and CDR3 was genomic DNA. TCRdb reprocessed the reads with MiXCR, giving one entry per CDR3 protein. Of 100,000 to 120,000 distinct CDR3 sequences detected, approximately 48% appear once; the ten largest clones hold under 35%. Germline V lookup: CDR1 SSHAT, CDR2 FNYEAQ (reference sequence). This CDR3 has 13 amino acids. This clonotype was obtained from a human donor in good health, serving as a control. The chain combines TRBV7-7 with TRBJ1-1, with D hard to call. The sample taken for sequencing was sorted CD4+, CD8+, or CD8+CD57+ T cells (not recorded which) from PBMCs. The CDR3 DNA reads as TGTGCTAGCAGCTCAACCCACAGCACTGAAGCTTTCTTT. It encodes CASSSTHSTEAFF.